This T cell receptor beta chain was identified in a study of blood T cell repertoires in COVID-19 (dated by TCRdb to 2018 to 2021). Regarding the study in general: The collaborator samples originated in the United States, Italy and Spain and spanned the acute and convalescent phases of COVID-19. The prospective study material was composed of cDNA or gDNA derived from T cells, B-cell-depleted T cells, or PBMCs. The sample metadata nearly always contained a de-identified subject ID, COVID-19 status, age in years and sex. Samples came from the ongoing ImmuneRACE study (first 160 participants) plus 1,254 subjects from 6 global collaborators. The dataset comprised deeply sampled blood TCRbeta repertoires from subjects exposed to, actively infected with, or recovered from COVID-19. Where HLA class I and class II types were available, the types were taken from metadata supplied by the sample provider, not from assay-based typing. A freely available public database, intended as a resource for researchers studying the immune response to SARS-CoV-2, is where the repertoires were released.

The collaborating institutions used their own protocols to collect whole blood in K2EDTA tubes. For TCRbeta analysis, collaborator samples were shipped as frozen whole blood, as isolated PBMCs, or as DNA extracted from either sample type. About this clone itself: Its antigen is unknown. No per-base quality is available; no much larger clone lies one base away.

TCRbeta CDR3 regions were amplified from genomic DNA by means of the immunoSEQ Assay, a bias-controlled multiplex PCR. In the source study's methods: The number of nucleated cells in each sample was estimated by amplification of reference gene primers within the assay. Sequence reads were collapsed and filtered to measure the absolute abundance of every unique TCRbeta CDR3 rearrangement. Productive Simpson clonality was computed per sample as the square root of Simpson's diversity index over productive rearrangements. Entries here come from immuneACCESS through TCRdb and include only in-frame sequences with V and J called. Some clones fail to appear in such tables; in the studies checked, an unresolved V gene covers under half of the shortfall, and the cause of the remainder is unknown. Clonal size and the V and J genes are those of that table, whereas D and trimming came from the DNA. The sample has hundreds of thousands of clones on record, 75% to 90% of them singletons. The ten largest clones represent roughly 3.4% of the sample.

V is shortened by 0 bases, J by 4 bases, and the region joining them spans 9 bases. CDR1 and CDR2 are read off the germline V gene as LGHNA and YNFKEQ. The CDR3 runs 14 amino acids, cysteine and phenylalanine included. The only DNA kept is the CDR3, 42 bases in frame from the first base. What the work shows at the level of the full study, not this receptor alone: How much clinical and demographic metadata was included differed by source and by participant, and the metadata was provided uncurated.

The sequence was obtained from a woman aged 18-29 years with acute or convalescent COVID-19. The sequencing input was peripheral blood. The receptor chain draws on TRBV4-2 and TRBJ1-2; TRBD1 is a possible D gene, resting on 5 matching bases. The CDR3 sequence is CASSQDGGGYGYTF. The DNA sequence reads TGTGCCAGCAGCCAAGATGGGGGGGGCTATGGCTACACCTTC.